A single sample gave rise to the 20 T cell receptor beta chains below, sequenced in a study of blood T cell repertoires in COVID-19. Profiling relied on immunoSEQ multiplex PCR, and the TCRdb table lists in-frame clones only, not all of them. This table holds more than 150,000 clones, under 90% found once. The material sequenced was peripheral blood. The receptor source for this set is a man aged 25-40 years with active or convalescent COVID-19.

The V gene is TRBV6-1, the J gene TRBJ2-3; 16 bases align to TRBD2. This CDR3 has 16 residues. J lost 4 bases, V lost 4 bases, and 2 bases had no gene match. Germline loops: CDR1 MNHNS, CDR2 SASEGT. Here the CDR3 reads CASSGGTSGGADTQYF. The CDR3 bases are TGTGCCAGCAGTGGAGGGACTAGCGGGGGGGCAGATACGCAGTATTTT.

This sequence joins TRBV7-2 and TRBJ2-2; D not resolved. In germline, CDR1 is SGHTA, CDR2 FQGNSA. V dropped 6 bases and J dropped 1 base, with 6 bases sitting between them. The CDR3 is made up of 13 amino acids. This CDR3 reads CASREMNTGELFF. CDR3 nucleotides: TGTGCCAGCAGGGAGATGAACACCGGGGAGCTGTTTTTT.

CDR3 DNA sequence: TGTGCCAGCAGCTCGGACTTTCTGAATTCACCCCTCCACTTT. Encoded protein: CASSSDFLNSPLHF. V usage is TRBV7-9 and J usage is TRBJ1-6, with D hard to call. The CDR3 has 14 amino acids. Germline V gene sequence: CDR1 SEHNR, CDR2 FQNEAQ (reference sequence). V shed 4 bases and J shed 7 bases, with 11 bases lying between them.

There are a few counts of this clone. The rearrangement uses TRBV19 and TRBJ2-2; the D gene is possibly TRBD2 (5 bases). Germline V lookup: CDR1 LNHDA, CDR2 SQIVND (reference sequence). The length of the CDR3 is 14 residues. V was cut by 5 bases and J by 2 bases, with 9 bases left in between. The CDR3 is CASSVGLNTGELFF. In DNA form, the CDR3 reads TGTGCCAGTAGTGTAGGACTTAACACCGGGGAGCTGTTTTTT.

The CDR3 sequence is CASSQLAGGEKLFF. The CDR3 DNA reads as TGTGCCAGCAGCCAACTCGCAGGGGGTGAAAAACTGTTTTTT. The rearrangement joins TRBV3-1 (or the pseudogene TRBV3-2) to TRBJ1-4, with TRBD1 matching 7 bases. The V gene end was trimmed by 2 bases and the J gene end by 7 bases; junction bases not matched to a gene: 4. Germline CDR1 reads LGHDT; CDR2 reads YNNKEL (reference sequence). The CDR3 has 14 residues.

The chain is built from TRBV19 and TRBJ2-1; 11 nucleotides align to TRBD2. Per germline, CDR1 LNHDA and CDR2 SQIVND (reference sequence). V shed 3 bases, J shed 0 bases, and the junction held 7 bases outside the gene matches. The length of the CDR3 is 18 residues. CDR3 nucleotides: TGTGCCAGTAGTATCCGGCTAGCGGGAGGCAGCTCCTACAATGAGCAGTTCTTC. Its translation: CASSIRLAGGSSYNEQFF.

The chain employs TRBV6-5 and TRBJ1-2; D call uncertain. The CDR3 consists of 13 residues. The V and J ends lost 8 bases and 14 bases respectively, with 24 bases between them. Germline CDR1 MNHEY, CDR2 SVGAGI. CDR3 amino acids: CASPAEGVGSWTF. The CDR3 DNA sequence: TGTGCCAGCCCTGCTGAGGGCGTAGGGTCTTGGACCTTC.

This clone was detected a few times. The chain couples TRBV11-3 to TRBJ1-6; 8 nucleotides line up with TRBD1. Germline trimming cut 1 base from V and 9 bases from J; bases unmatched to any gene: 2. The CDR3 contains 14 residues. The germline V gene has CDR1 SGHNT and CDR2 YENEEA. CDR3 coding DNA: TGTGCCAGCAGCTTAGGACAGGGGCCTTCACCCCTCCACTTT. Protein sequence: CASSLGQGPSPLHF. The full variable domain, with the rest looked up from reference TRBV11-3 and TRBJ1-6, is EAGVVQSPRYKIIEKKQPVAFWCNPISGHNTLYWYLQNLGQGPELLIRYENEEAVDDSQLPKDRFSAERLKGVDSTLKIQPAELGDSAVYLCASSLGQGPSPLHFGNGTRLTVT.

This sequence joins TRBV6-5 and TRBJ1-1, with D perhaps matching TRBD1 (6 bases). V lost 0 bases and J 3 bases, leaving 8 bases between the germline ends. Germline V gene sequence: CDR1 MNHEY, CDR2 SVGAGI. The CDR3 length is 14 residues. CDR3 amino acids: CASSYSYRDTEAFF. The CDR3 nucleotides are TGTGCCAGCAGTTACTCGTACAGGGACACTGAAGCTTTCTTT.

The CDR3 coding sequence is TGCGCCAGCAGCCAAGGACAGGAGCTGTTTTTT. Translated: CASSQGQELFF. The V gene is TRBV4-1, the J gene TRBJ1-4, with unresolved D. The end of the DNA is better explained by TRBJ2-2, so the J call may be wrong. This CDR3 region has 11 residues. The germline V gene encodes CDR1 MGHRA and CDR2 YSYEKL.

The rearrangement uses TRBV3-1 (or the pseudogene TRBV3-2) and TRBJ2-2, with no clear D. The CDR3 runs to 12 residues. The V gene lost 5 bases and the J gene lost 6 bases, with 7 bases spanning the gap. Germline CDR1 reads LGHDT; CDR2 reads YNNKEL (reference sequence). The CDR3, as DNA: TGTGCCAGCAGCTTAGTAGCCGGGGAGCTGTTTTTT. Translating gives CASSLVAGELFF.

The chain combines TRBV24-1 with TRBJ2-5; TRBD1 matches 10 bases. V was clipped by 3 bases and J by 2 bases; unmatched bases: 11. CDR1 is KGHDR, CDR2 SFDVKD, per germline. The CDR3 totals 18 residues. CDR3 sequence: CATSDVGQGNRRQETQYF. Written as DNA, the CDR3 is TGTGCCACCAGTGATGTGGGACAGGGGAATAGGCGTCAAGAGACCCAGTACTTC.

This chain joins TRBV6-5 and TRBJ2-1; 10 bases match TRBD1. This CDR3 is 14 amino acids long. In germline, CDR1 is MNHEY, CDR2 SVGAGI. After removal of 7 bases from V and 7 bases from J, the junction contained 7 bases not matched to a gene. DNA of the CDR3: TGTGCCAGCACGCGACAGGGGGCGCGAAATGAGCAGTTCTTC. Protein: CASTRQGARNEQFF.

The chain couples TRBV30 to TRBJ2-1; possibly TRBD1 for D (6 bases). The CDR3 has 16 residues. CDR1 is GTSNPN and CDR2 is SVGIG in the germline V gene (reference sequence). V was trimmed by 3 bases and J by 4 bases, leaving 19 bases between them. The CDR3 loop is CAWRGMGAPRYNEQFF. CDR3 in DNA: TGTGCCTGGAGAGGGATGGGGGCGCCCAGATACAATGAGCAGTTCTTC.

V usage is TRBV27 and J usage is TRBJ1-5; D gene ambiguous. V was shortened by 3 bases and J by 2 bases, with 5 bases between the two germline ends. Germline-derived CDR1 and CDR2 are MNHEY and SMNVEV (reference sequence). The CDR3 has 13 residues. CDR3 region: CASSFTGNQPQHF. CDR3 coding DNA: TGTGCCAGCAGTTTTACAGGCAATCAGCCCCAGCATTTT.

The chain combines TRBV4-2 with TRBJ2-2; TRBD2 matches at 11 bases. The CDR3 runs 16 residues. The ends lost 3 bases at V and 1 base at J; junction bases unmatched: 1. Germline V lookup: CDR1 LGHNA, CDR2 YNFKEQ. DNA for the CDR3: TGTGCCAGCAGCCATGGACTAGCGGGGAACACCGGGGAGCTGTTTTTT. Protein: CASSHGLAGNTGELFF.

CDR3 amino acids: CASSPLRGSGNEQFF. CDR3 nucleotide sequence: TGTGCCAGCTCACCTCTCCGCGGGAGTGGCAATGAGCAGTTCTTC. V gene TRBV18 combines with J gene TRBJ2-1, with 7 nucleotides matching TRBD2. V gave up 3 bases and J gave up 6 bases; unmatched junction bases: 8. Looked up from germline, CDR1 is KGHSH and CDR2 is LQKENI. The CDR3 consists of 15 residues.

The CDR3 coding sequence is TGTGCCACCAGCACTAGACAGGGGTACGAGCAGTACGTC. Translation gives CATSTRQGYEQYV. The genes are TRBV15 and TRBJ2-7; 8 bases are shared with TRBD1. Germline trimming cut 4 bases from V and 4 bases from J; bases unmatched to any gene: 3. The CDR3 contains 13 residues. Germline CDR1 and CDR2: LNHNV and YYDKDF (reference sequence).

This clone was observed a single time. The chain links TRBV5-4 to TRBJ1-4, with D possibly being TRBD1 (6 bases). The CDR3 length is 17 residues. Germline V gene sequence: CDR1 SGHNT, CDR2 YYREEE (reference sequence). The V end was cut by 4 bases, the J end by 0 bases, with 16 bases between. In DNA, the CDR3 is TGTGCCAGCAGCCCAACAGGACAGCTGTCAACTAATGAAAAACTGTTTTTT. It translates to CASSPTGQLSTNEKLFF.

The rearrangement uses TRBV25-1 and TRBJ2-7; TRBD2 agrees at 7 bases. Germline lookup yields CDR1 MGHDK and CDR2 SYGVNS. J was trimmed by 5 bases and V by 5 bases; bases with no gene match: 12. This CDR3 comprises 15 residues. This CDR3 reads CASSRIRGEGDEQYV. As DNA, the CDR3 is TGTGCCAGCAGTAGAATCCGGGGGGAAGGGGACGAGCAGTACGTC.